The 23 T cell receptor beta chains listed next were all sequenced from one sample in a study of T cell responses to AZD1222 COVID-19 vaccine. Sequenced by immunoSEQ multiplex PCR; TCRdb stores in-frame clones only, minus some. The sample includes 120,000 or so clones, about 88% of them seen just once. Sequencing was performed on peripheral blood, taken 28 days after the second AZD1222 dose. The receptor set was obtained from an adult who received the AZD1222 COVID-19 vaccine.

The chain employs TRBV7-9 and TRBJ1-4, with 9 nucleotides matching TRBD1. The length of the CDR3 is 15 residues. The junction had 9 bases not matched to a gene; V was cut back by 1 base and J by 12 bases. Germline CDR1 and CDR2: SEHNR and FQNEAQ (reference sequence). In DNA, the CDR3 is TGTGCCAGCAGCTTAGTCGAACGACAGGGGGAGGAACTGTTTTTT. Protein: CASSLVERQGEELFF.

The V call is TRBV7-3, the J call TRBJ1-2; a possible D gene is TRBD1 (5 bases). This CDR3 has 13 residues. CDR1 SGHTA and CDR2 FQGTGA come from the germline V gene. The V end was cut by 4 bases, the J end by 7 bases, with 13 bases between. The CDR3 is CASSSTPRGGYTF. In nucleotides, the CDR3 is TGTGCCAGCAGCTCGACTCCGAGGGGTGGCTACACCTTC.

This clone was recorded once. This chain connects TRBV6-1 to TRBJ2-7; the match to TRBD1 covers 9 bases. The CDR3 is made up of 17 amino acids. CDR1 and CDR2 from the germline V gene are MNHNS and SASEGT. Trimming at V came to 0 bases and at J to 3 bases, leaving 9 bases not matched to a gene. CDR3 nucleotides: TGTGCCAGCAGTGAAGCGAGTGAGGGACAGGGCTACTACGAGCAGTACTTC. It yields the protein CASSEASEGQGYYEQYF.

The chain combines TRBV27 with TRBJ1-6, with D possibly matching TRBD1 (6 bases). Trimming cost V 2 bases and J 10 bases, with 15 bases left between them. The germline CDR1 and CDR2 sequences are MNHEY and SMNVEV (reference sequence). The CDR3 sequence is 15 residues long. In nucleotides, the CDR3 is TGTGCCAGCAGTTTAACAGGGCCCATTCAGTCACCCCTCCACTTT. It is translated as CASSLTGPIQSPLHF.

J is TRBJ2-7 and V is TRBV25-1; D remains unclear. V was pared by 7 bases and J by 6 bases, with 16 bases between. The CDR3 is made up of 13 amino acids. Germline V gene sequence: CDR1 MGHDK, CDR2 SYGVNS. The CDR3: CASTPGPYSEQYF. CDR3 in DNA: TGTGCCAGCACCCCCGGGCCCTACTCCGAGCAGTACTTC.

This rearrangement joins TRBV5-1 to TRBJ2-6; D is ambiguous. CDR3 length: 20 residues. Deletions cut 0 bases from V and 2 bases from J, with 21 bases between. Per germline, CDR1 SGHRS and CDR2 YFSETQ. CDR3 bases: TGCGCCAGCAGCTTGGCCTCCCGTTTCCCGGGCACGGCTGGGGCCAACGTCCTGACTTTC. Protein sequence: CASSLASRFPGTAGANVLTF.

The chain uses TRBV4-2 and TRBJ1-2, with D perhaps TRBD1 (6 bases). The CDR3 has 15 residues. Germline-derived CDR1 and CDR2 are LGHNA and YNFKEQ. V shed 0 bases and J shed 4 bases, with 12 bases lying between them. The CDR3 sequence is CASSQDPGAIYGYTF. The CDR3 region has the DNA TGTGCCAGCAGCCAAGATCCGGGGGCGATCTATGGCTACACCTTC.

V gene TRBV6-2 or TRBV6-3 combines with J gene TRBJ1-1; D gene unclear. Germline V lookup: CDR1 MNHEY, CDR2 SVGEGT. V lost 2 bases to trimming and J lost 1 base, with 11 bases between them. The CDR3 extends over 15 amino acids. CDR3 sequence reads: CASSYLRRENTEAFF. CDR3 coding DNA: TGTGCCAGCAGTTACCTTAGAAGGGAGAACACTGAAGCTTTCTTT.

As to this clone: This CDR3 is also generated by other DNA sequences in the sample. The chain's CDR3 is CASSYGGGNYGYTF. The CDR3 DNA follows: TGTGCCAGCAGTTACGGTGGGGGGAACTATGGCTACACCTTC. The chain links TRBV6-2 or TRBV6-3 to TRBJ1-2; possibly TRBD1 for D (5 bases). CDR3 length: 14 amino acids. The germline V gene has CDR1 MNHEY and CDR2 SVGEGT. Trimming removed 2 bases at V and 2 bases at J, with 9 bases between.

The genes are TRBV28 and TRBJ2-1, with TRBD2 matching 12 bases. Germline trimming cut 6 bases from V and 3 bases from J; bases unmatched to any gene: 6. The CDR3 contains 16 residues. Germline lookup yields CDR1 MDHEN and CDR2 SYDVKM. CDR3 sequence: CASRSLAGGYYNEQFF. The CDR3 DNA reads as TGTGCCAGCAGATCACTAGCGGGGGGCTACTACAATGAGCAGTTCTTC.

This chain connects TRBV6-5 to TRBJ1-1, with D perhaps TRBD1 (6 bases). The CDR3 is 15 amino acids. Germline-derived CDR1 and CDR2 are MNHEY and SVGAGI. V was cut by 7 bases and J by 5 bases, with 20 bases left in between. The CDR3 sequence: CASTISTGRETEAFF. CDR3 bases: TGTGCCAGCACTATATCAACAGGGCGGGAGACTGAAGCTTTCTTT.

This chain uses TRBV6-2 or TRBV6-3 with TRBJ1-6; the D gene is possibly TRBD1 (5 bases). This CDR3 has 18 amino acids. The V end was cut by 6 bases, the J end by 0 bases, with 18 bases between. Germline V gene sequence: CDR1 MNHEY, CDR2 SVGEGT. This chain's CDR3 is CASSPFQGQSSYNSPLHF. The DNA for the CDR3 is TGTGCCAGCAGCCCTTTCCAGGGCCAGAGCTCCTATAATTCACCCCTCCACTTT.

This sequence joins TRBV16 and TRBJ1-4; D is uncertain. This CDR3 spans 15 amino acids. The V end lost 4 bases, the J end lost 2 bases, and 11 bases lay between the germline ends. Germline-derived CDR1 and CDR2 are KGHSY and FQNENV. CDR3 bases: TGTGCCAGCAGCCCCCAGGCCGGCACTAATGAAAAACTGTTTTTT. Translation: CASSPQAGTNEKLFF.

The chain couples TRBV29-1 to TRBJ2-1; 7 nucleotides agree with TRBD1. The V and J ends lost 4 bases and 9 bases, in that order; junction bases with no gene match: 6. Germline V gene sequence: CDR1 SQVTM, CDR2 ANQGSEA. The CDR3 sequence is 12 residues long. Written as DNA, the CDR3 is TGCAGCGTTGTGCAGGGGGTTATTGAGCAGTTCTTC. This codes for CSVVQGVIEQFF.

This chain joins TRBV3-1 (or the pseudogene TRBV3-2) and TRBJ2-3; 9 nucleotides match TRBD2. V lost 4 bases to trimming and J lost 2 bases; unmatched junction nucleotides: 10. Germline CDR1 LGHDT, CDR2 YNNKEL (reference sequence). This CDR3 contains 17 residues. DNA of the CDR3: TGTGCCAGCAGCCCATCTCTAGCGGGGCTAAACACAGATACGCAGTATTTT. Its protein product is CASSPSLAGLNTDTQYF.

The chain uses TRBV11-3 and TRBJ2-7, with TRBD2 matching 15 bases. The V segment lost 1 base and the J segment 5 bases; nucleotides outside the gene matches: 6. The CDR3 is made up of 17 amino acids. CDR1 and CDR2 (germline): SGHNT, YENEEA. The CDR3 is CASSLGWTSGREDEQYF. As DNA, the CDR3 is TGTGCCAGCAGCTTAGGGTGGACTAGCGGGAGGGAAGACGAGCAGTACTTC.

V usage is TRBV4-3 and J usage is TRBJ2-1; possible D gene TRBD1, 5 bases. Germline-derived CDR1 and CDR2 are LGHNA and YSLEER. The CDR3 runs to 15 residues. Trimming removed 0 bases from V and 4 bases from J, with 10 bases in between. CDR3: CASSQDAGLYNEQFF. DNA of the CDR3: TGCGCCAGCAGCCAAGACGCAGGGCTGTACAATGAGCAGTTCTTC.

The sample holds one count of this clone. This sequence joins TRBV7-6 and TRBJ2-5, with unresolved D. V lost 8 bases, J lost 7 bases, and 23 bases lay in between. The CDR3 contains 15 residues. Germline CDR1 is SGHVS and CDR2 is FNYEAQ. CDR3 residues: CASRSTPYGPRTQYF. The CDR3 DNA reads as TGTGCCAGCCGTTCTACCCCTTATGGGCCCAGGACCCAGTACTTC.

This sequence joins TRBV9 and TRBJ2-5; TRBD2 agrees at 7 bases. Trimming cost V 0 bases and J 5 bases; bases outside gene matches: 7. The CDR3 totals 15 residues. The germline V gene encodes CDR1 SGDLS and CDR2 YYNGEE. DNA of the CDR3: TGTGCCAGCAGCGTAGAGGGCGGGAGTTTTGAGACCCAGTACTTC. The encoded protein is CASSVEGGSFETQYF.

The rearrangement links TRBV19 to TRBJ1-2, with D possibly TRBD1 on 6 matching bases. V lost 3 bases, J lost 8 bases, and 19 bases lay in between. Germline lookup yields CDR1 LNHDA and CDR2 SQIVND (reference sequence). The CDR3 runs 15 residues. CDR3 nucleotide sequence: TGTGCCAGTAGTATTCGGGCGGGGGGCCCGTTCGGCTACACCTTC. Encoded protein: CASSIRAGGPFGYTF. Full variable domain (outside the CDR3, taken from reference TRBV19 and TRBJ1-2): DGGITQSPKYLFRKEGQNVTLSCEQNLNHDAMYWYRQDPGQGLRLIYYSQIVNDFQKGDIAEGYSVSREKKESFPLTVTSAQKNPTAFYLCASSIRAGGPFGYTFGSGTRLTVV.

The chain has TRBV20-1 and TRBJ2-3; TRBD1 is a possible D gene (5 bases). Per germline, CDR1 DFQATT and CDR2 SNEGSKA (reference sequence). With 6 bases removed from V and 3 bases from J, the gap between germline ends came to 7 bases. CDR3 length: 11 amino acids. In nucleotides, the CDR3 is TGCAGTGCGAGACAGACAGATACGCAGTATTTT. Translating it yields CSARQTDTQYF.

The genes are TRBV6-6 and TRBJ1-6; perhaps TRBD1 as D (5 bases). V shed 5 bases and J shed 9 bases, with 23 bases lying between them. Germline CDR1 and CDR2: MNHNY and SVGAGI (reference sequence). This CDR3 is built from 17 residues. CDR3 in DNA: TGTGCCAGCAGTCTTCCCACAGGACGAGGAGGTAGTTCACCCCTCCACTTT. Translating gives CASSLPTGRGGSSPLHF.

The rearrangement uses TRBV11-2 and TRBJ2-7; D unclear. The germline V gene has CDR1 SGHAT and CDR2 FQNNGV. This CDR3 region has 13 residues. The ends were cut back, 0 bases at V and 6 bases at J, with 9 bases in the middle. CDR3 amino acids: CASSLDLGREQYF. In DNA form, the CDR3 reads TGTGCCAGCAGCTTAGATCTCGGGCGCGAGCAGTACTTC.